A selection of T cell receptor beta chains follows, all from one sample in a study of T cell responses to AZD1222 COVID-19 vaccine. Assay used: immunoSEQ multiplex PCR; TCRdb lists only in-frame clones, some missing. The sample holds fewer than 150,000 clones; about 93% are singletons and the top ten take around 0.91%. Here the sequenced sample was peripheral blood, taken on day 0 of AZD1222 vaccination. These receptor sequences come from an adult in good health. CDR3s include the opening cysteine and the closing phenylalanine or tryptophan. D genes are given only for firm matches. Rows may omit the clone size; those that give it use once, few, many or a size class.

clone_size	v_call	d_call	j_call	cdr3_aa	cdr3_nt
-	TRBV7-2	-	TRBJ2-5	CASSLEVQPLQETQYF	TGTGCCAGCAGCTTAGAGGTCCAGCCGCTTCAAGAGACCCAGTACTTC
-	TRBV19	-	TRBJ1-2	CASRPPGGTKGYTF	TGTGCCAGTAGACCGCCGGGCGGGACTAAGGGCTACACCTTC
-	TRBV20-1	-	TRBJ1-2	CSASGPKNYGYTF	TGCAGTGCTAGTGGTCCGAAGAACTATGGCTACACCTTC
-	TRBV7-9	TRBD1	TRBJ2-1	CASSAPGTGAGEQFF	TGTGCCAGCAGCGCGCCCGGGACAGGGGCGGGTGAGCAGTTCTTC
-	TRBV3-1/TRBV3-2	-	TRBJ1-1	CASSPPSSNTEAFF	TGTGCCAGCAGCCCACCCAGCTCGAACACTGAAGCTTTCTTT
-	TRBV5-6	-	TRBJ1-6	CASSRGYRDPYNSPLHF	TGTGCCAGCAGCCGGGGTTACAGGGACCCCTATAATTCACCCCTCCACTTT
-	TRBV5-1	-	TRBJ2-1	CASSLGQHNEQFF	TGCGCCAGCAGCTTAGGACAGCACAATGAGCAGTTCTTC
-	TRBV9	TRBD2	TRBJ2-2	CASSPWTSGGSGELFF	TGTGCCAGCAGCCCATGGACTAGCGGGGGATCCGGGGAGCTGTTTTTT
-	TRBV3-1/TRBV3-2	TRBD1	TRBJ1-2	CASSQDGSGGRGYTF	TGTGCCAGCAGCCAAGACGGGTCAGGGGGACGTGGCTACACCTTC
-	TRBV25-1	-	TRBJ2-1	CASRGQGYNEQFF	TGTGCCAGCCGTGGCCAGGGTTACAATGAGCAGTTCTTC
-	TRBV2	-	TRBJ1-1	CASSSSLHTEAFF	TGTGCCAGCAGTTCATCCCTACACACTGAAGCTTTCTTT
once	TRBV5-1	-	TRBJ2-3	CASSSLAVKSTDTQYF	TGCGCCAGCAGCTCCTTAGCGGTGAAAAGCACAGATACGCAGTATTTT
-	TRBV6-7	-	TRBJ1-2	CASSAHRAEGALGYTF	TGTGCCAGCAGCGCTCACCGAGCCGAGGGCGCGCTCGGCTACACCTTC
once	TRBV18	TRBD2	TRBJ2-3	CASSPTSGTSGGPLRAQYF	TGTGCCAGCTCACCCACCTCCGGGACTAGCGGGGGACCCCTAAGGGCGCAGTATTTT
-	TRBV10-3	-	TRBJ2-3	CAISVALRDTQYF	TGTGCCATCAGTGTGGCCCTAAGGGATACGCAGTATTTT
-	TRBV20-1	-	TRBJ1-5	CSARDGQPQHF	TGCAGTGCTAGAGATGGCCAGCCCCAGCATTTT